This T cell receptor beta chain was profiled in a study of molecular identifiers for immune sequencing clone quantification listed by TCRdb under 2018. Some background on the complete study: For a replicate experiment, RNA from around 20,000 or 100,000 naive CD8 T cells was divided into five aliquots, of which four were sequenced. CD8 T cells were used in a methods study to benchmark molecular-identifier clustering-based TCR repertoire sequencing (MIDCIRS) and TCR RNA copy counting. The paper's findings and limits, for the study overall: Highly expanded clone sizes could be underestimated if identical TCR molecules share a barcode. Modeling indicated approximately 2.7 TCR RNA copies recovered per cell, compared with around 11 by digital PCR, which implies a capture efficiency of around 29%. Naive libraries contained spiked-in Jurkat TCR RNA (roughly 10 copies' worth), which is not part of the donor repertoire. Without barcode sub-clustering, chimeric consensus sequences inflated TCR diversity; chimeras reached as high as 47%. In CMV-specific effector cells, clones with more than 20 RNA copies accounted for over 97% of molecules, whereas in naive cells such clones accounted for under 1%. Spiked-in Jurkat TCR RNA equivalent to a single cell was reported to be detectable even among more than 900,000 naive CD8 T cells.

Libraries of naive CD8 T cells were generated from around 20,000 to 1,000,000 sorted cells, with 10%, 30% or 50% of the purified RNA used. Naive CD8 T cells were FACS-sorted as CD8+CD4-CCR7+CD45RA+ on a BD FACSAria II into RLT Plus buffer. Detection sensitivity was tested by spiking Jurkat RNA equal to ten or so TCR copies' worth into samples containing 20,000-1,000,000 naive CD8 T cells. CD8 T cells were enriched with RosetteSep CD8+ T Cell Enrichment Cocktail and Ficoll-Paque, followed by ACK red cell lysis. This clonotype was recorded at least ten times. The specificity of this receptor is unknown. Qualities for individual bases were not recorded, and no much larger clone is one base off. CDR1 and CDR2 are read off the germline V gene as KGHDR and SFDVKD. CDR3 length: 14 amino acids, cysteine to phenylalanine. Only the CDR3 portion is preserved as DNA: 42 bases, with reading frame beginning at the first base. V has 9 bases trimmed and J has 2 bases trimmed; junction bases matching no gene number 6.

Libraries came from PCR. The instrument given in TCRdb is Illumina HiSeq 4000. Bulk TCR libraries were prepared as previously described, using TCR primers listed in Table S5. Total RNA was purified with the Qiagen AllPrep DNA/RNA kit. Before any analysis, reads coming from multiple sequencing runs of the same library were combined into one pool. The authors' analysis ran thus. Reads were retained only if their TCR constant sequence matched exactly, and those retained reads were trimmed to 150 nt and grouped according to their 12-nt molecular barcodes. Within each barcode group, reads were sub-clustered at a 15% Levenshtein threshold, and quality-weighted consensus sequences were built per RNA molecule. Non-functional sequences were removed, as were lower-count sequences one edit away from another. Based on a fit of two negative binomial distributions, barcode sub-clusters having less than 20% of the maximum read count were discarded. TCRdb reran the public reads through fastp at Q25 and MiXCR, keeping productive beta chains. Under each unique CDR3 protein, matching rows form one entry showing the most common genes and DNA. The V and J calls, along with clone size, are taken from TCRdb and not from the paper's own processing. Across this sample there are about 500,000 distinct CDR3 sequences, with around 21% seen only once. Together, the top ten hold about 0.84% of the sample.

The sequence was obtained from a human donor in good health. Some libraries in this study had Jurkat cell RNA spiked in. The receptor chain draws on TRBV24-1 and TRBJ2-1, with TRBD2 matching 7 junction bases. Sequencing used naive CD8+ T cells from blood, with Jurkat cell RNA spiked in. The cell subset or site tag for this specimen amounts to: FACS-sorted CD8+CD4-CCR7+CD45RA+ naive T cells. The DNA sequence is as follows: TGTGCCACCGAGGGAGCGGGGACCTACAATGAGCAGTTCTTC. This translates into CATEGAGTYNEQFF.